The 25 T cell receptor beta chains presented below share a single source sample, sequenced in a study of vaccination effects on CD4 cells after COVID-19. Antigens of these TCRs are unknown. With the ViraFEST assay, the study expanded antigen-specific CD4+ T cells using viral peptide pools, then sequenced them. Culturing for around 10 days preceded CD4+ T cell isolation. Testing of the vaccine recipients showed negative nucleocapsid antibodies and no prior SARS-CoV-2 infection. Here immunoSEQ multiplex PCR was the method, and the copy in TCRdb shows in-frame clones only, minus some. The sample has fewer than 30,000 clones, roughly two thirds seen once. Specimen: CD4+ T cells from PBMCs cultured with SARS-CoV-2 spike peptides, collected before COVID-19 vaccination. These receptors were taken from a human donor who received a COVID-19 vaccine.

This sequence joins TRBV5-4 and TRBJ2-7, with D possibly TRBD1 on 5 matching bases. Germline V gene data show CDR1 as SGHNT and CDR2 as YYREEE (reference sequence). The CDR3 has 17 residues. Deletions cut 0 bases from V and 1 base from J, with 17 bases between. This CDR3 reads CASSLAFTRVNSYEQYF. The CDR3 region has the DNA TGTGCCAGCAGCTTGGCCTTTACCAGGGTGAATTCCTACGAGCAGTACTTC.

V is TRBV7-6 and J is TRBJ2-3, with 10 nucleotides matching TRBD2. From germline, CDR1 is SGHVS and CDR2 FNYEAQ. The CDR3 length is 15 residues. After removal of 5 bases from V and 3 bases from J, the junction contained 5 bases not matched to a gene. The CDR3 reads CASSPLAGETDTQYF. CDR3 coding DNA: TGTGCCAGCAGCCCGCTAGCGGGAGAAACAGATACGCAGTATTTT.

The chain has TRBV7-9 and TRBJ1-4; D perhaps matches TRBD1 (5 bases). Trimming pared 5 bases from V and 7 bases from J, leaving 11 bases between. CDR1 and CDR2 (germline): SEHNR, FQNEAQ (reference sequence). The length of the CDR3 is 13 residues. Written as DNA, the CDR3 is TGTGCCAGCAGCCCGGGGGGGGGTGAAAAACTGTTTTTT. This sequence encodes CASSPGGGEKLFF.

This clone has only a few counts. The V gene is TRBV10-3, the J gene TRBJ1-1; TRBD1 is a possible D gene (5 bases). Trimming took 6 bases from V and 1 from J, leaving 9 bases between them. Germline V gene sequence: CDR1 ENHRY, CDR2 SYGVKD. The CDR3 has 13 residues. The CDR3 region has the DNA TGTGCCATCAGCAAGGGGACGAACACTGAAGCTTTCTTT. This encodes CAISKGTNTEAFF.

This clone came up a few times. This chain connects TRBV2 to TRBJ2-4; maybe TRBD1 (5 bases). Trimming cost V 6 bases and J 5 bases, with 5 bases left between them. The germline CDR1 and CDR2 sequences are SNHLY and FYNNEI. This CDR3 region has 11 residues. CDR3 protein: CASRTENIQYF. CDR3 bases: TGTGCCAGCAGGACAGAAAACATTCAGTACTTC.

The chain links TRBV12-1 to TRBJ1-2; the table gives TRBD1 as D, unverified against the DNA. TRBV12-1 is a pseudogene. The CDR3 is 15 residues long. For the CDR3, the DNA is TGTGCCAGCAGCTTTAGACTCAAGGGGTTCTGCGGCTACACCTTC. Translated, it gives CASSFRLKGFCGYTF.

The V gene is TRBV3-1 (or the pseudogene TRBV3-2), the J gene TRBJ1-1; D not resolved. Germline CDR1 LGHDT, CDR2 YNNKEL (reference sequence). Trimming stripped 1 base from V and 6 bases from J, with 15 bases between. CDR3 length: 15 residues. This CDR3 is CASSQGYRAVSEAFF. DNA of the CDR3: TGTGCCAGCAGCCAAGGGTACCGGGCGGTATCTGAAGCTTTCTTT.

The chain couples TRBV29-1 to TRBJ2-6; a weak D match, TRBD2 (5 bases). The CDR3 is 15 amino acids. In germline, CDR1 is SQVTM, CDR2 ANQGSEA. V was clipped by 4 bases and J by 0 bases, with 10 bases between them. CDR3 residues: CSVGEHRSGANVLTF. CDR3 bases: TGCAGCGTTGGGGAGCACCGCTCTGGGGCCAACGTCCTGACTTTC.

This clone was found once. The J gene is TRBJ2-3, the V gene TRBV27; the match to TRBD2 covers 8 bases. The ends lost 6 bases at V and 1 base at J; junction bases unmatched: 9. From germline, CDR1 is MNHEY and CDR2 SMNVEV (reference sequence). The CDR3 has 16 amino acids. CDR3 in amino acids: CASRLRGREGTDTQYF. CDR3 coding DNA: TGTGCCAGCAGATTGCGGGGGCGGGAGGGCACAGATACGCAGTATTTT.

In regard to this clone: The same CDR3 arises from other DNA sequences in this sample as well. The chain carries TRBV5-1 and TRBJ2-1; D is uncertain. This CDR3 contains 13 residues. Per germline, CDR1 SGHRS and CDR2 YFSETQ. Trimming shortened V by 1 base and J by 1 base, and 3 bases separated the two germline ends. The CDR3 region has the DNA TGCGCCAGCAGCTTGAATTCCTACAATGAGCAGTTCTTC. Its translation: CASSLNSYNEQFF.

The chain joins TRBV6-5 to TRBJ1-1; D is unresolved. The CDR3 consists of 13 residues. Trimming took off 6 bases at V and 0 bases at J, with 8 bases between the two ends. The germline V gene has CDR1 MNHEY and CDR2 SVGAGI. The CDR3 here is CASRPLMNTEAFF. The CDR3 region has the DNA TGTGCCAGCAGACCGCTTATGAACACTGAAGCTTTCTTT.

The chain is built from TRBV24-1 and TRBJ2-2; 8 bases fit TRBD2. CDR3 size: 16 residues. V shed 2 bases and J 4 bases; nucleotides not matched to a gene: 5. The V gene's germline CDR1 is KGHDR and CDR2 SFDVKD. Here the CDR3 DNA reads TGTGCCACCAGTGATTCGCGGGGGGTCGGCACCGGGGAGCTGTTTTTT. Translating it yields CATSDSRGVGTGELFF.

This chain links TRBV24-1 with TRBJ1-2; TRBD1 might be the D (6 bases). Trimming took 7 bases from V and 3 from J, leaving 8 bases between them. CDR1 is KGHDR and CDR2 is SFDVKD in the germline V gene. The length of the CDR3 is 12 residues. This CDR3 reads CATSEGDYGYTF. In nucleotides, the CDR3 is TGTGCCACCAGCGAGGGGGACTATGGCTACACCTTC.

The rearrangement joins TRBV7-9 to TRBJ2-3, with a tentative D call TRBD2 (5 bases). V was cut by 3 bases and J by 0 bases, with 22 bases left in between. Germline V CDR1 and CDR2: SEHNR, FQNEAQ (reference sequence). The CDR3 is 19 amino acids. CDR3 bases: TGTGCCAGCAGCTTGGGGATGCGGGTCCGAGCCTCTAGCACAGATACGCAGTATTTT. Translation: CASSLGMRVRASSTDTQYF.

The gene calls are TRBV5-1 and TRBJ2-1; tentatively, D is TRBD2 (6 bases). Germline V gene data show CDR1 as SGHRS and CDR2 as YFSETQ. CDR3 length: 19 amino acids. The V and J ends lost 0 bases and 1 base respectively, with 20 bases between them. The CDR3 DNA sequence: TGCGCCAGCAGCTTGGGCCTAGCGATGGGAGCAGGGTCCTACAATGAGCAGTTCTTC. Protein: CASSLGLAMGAGSYNEQFF.

This chain uses TRBV7-9 with TRBJ1-2; 7 bases match TRBD1. Unmatched junction bases numbered 8, after V lost 5 bases and J lost 8 bases. The CDR3 covers 13 residues. Germline CDR1 and CDR2: SEHNR and FQNEAQ (reference sequence). CDR3 sequence: CASSPGQALGYTF. The CDR3 coding sequence is TGTGCCAGCAGCCCCGGACAGGCTTTAGGCTACACCTTC.

In DNA form, the CDR3 reads TGTGCCAGCAGCTCCGGGACTAGTACAAAGACCCAGTACTTC. Its protein is CASSSGTSTKTQYF. The V and J genes are TRBV7-9 and TRBJ2-5; 8 bases map to TRBD2. Germline V gene sequence: CDR1 SEHNR, CDR2 FQNEAQ (reference sequence). CDR3 size: 14 residues. Unmatched junction bases numbered 7, after V lost 4 bases and J lost 6 bases.

This clone was counted only a few times. The chain carries TRBV7-8 and TRBJ2-7; TRBD2 is a possible D gene (6 bases). Germline V CDR1 and CDR2: SGHVS, FQNEAQ. The CDR3 loop spans 14 amino acids. Trimming cost V 4 bases and J 4 bases, with 14 bases left between them. CDR3 nucleotides: TGTGCCAGCAGCTCTCACGGGACTGAATACGAGCAGTACTTC. Its protein is CASSSHGTEYEQYF.

J is TRBJ1-5 and V is TRBV27; TRBD1 might be the D (5 bases). The length of the CDR3 is 12 residues. Germline V gene data show CDR1 as MNHEY and CDR2 as SMNVEV (reference sequence). The V and J ends lost 4 bases and 11 bases respectively, with 12 bases between them. The CDR3 DNA sequence: TGTGCCAGCAGTTCCGTAGGAGGGGCCCAGCATTTT. Protein: CASSSVGGAQHF.

V is TRBV2 and J is TRBJ1-6; 8 bases are shared with TRBD1. The CDR3 sequence is 15 residues long. Germline V lookup: CDR1 SNHLY, CDR2 FYNNEI. The junction had 6 bases not matched to a gene; V was cut back by 7 bases and J by 4 bases. CDR3 sequence (DNA): TGTGCCAGCAACCAGGGGGCGCGGTATAATTCACCCCTCCACTTT. The encoded protein is CASNQGARYNSPLHF. The full variable domain, rest sourced from reference TRBV2 and TRBJ1-6, is EPEVTQTPSHQVTQMGQEVILRCVPISNHLYFYWYRQILGQKVEFLVSFYNNEISEKSEIFDDQFSVERPDGSNFTLKIRSTKLEDSAMYFCASNQGARYNSPLHFGNGTRLTVT.

V gene TRBV6-2 or TRBV6-3 combines with J gene TRBJ1-2, with 8 positions matching TRBD1. This CDR3 contains 17 residues. V was clipped by 5 bases and J by 1 base; unmatched bases: 12. Germline V gene data show CDR1 as MNHEY and CDR2 as SVGEGT. The CDR3 DNA is TGTGCCAGCAGTCCCTACAGTGGACAGGGTGGTAACTATGGCTACACCTTC. Residues: CASSPYSGQGGNYGYTF.

V and J are TRBV11-2 and TRBJ2-7; no clear D. CDR3 length equals 16 residues. The V end was cut by 1 base, the J end by 4 bases, with 17 bases between. The germline V gene encodes CDR1 SGHAT and CDR2 FQNNGV. CDR3 amino acids: CASSLGGWSSAYEQYF. The CDR3 region has the DNA TGTGCCAGCAGCTTAGGTGGGTGGAGTTCCGCATACGAGCAGTACTTC.

CDR3 loop: CASSLWGTGKRDSPLHF. The CDR3 DNA follows: TGTGCCAGCAGCTTGTGGGGGACAGGGAAAAGGGATTCACCCCTCCACTTT. The chain employs TRBV5-6 and TRBJ1-6; 9 positions agree with TRBD1. The CDR3 runs 17 residues. V dropped 1 base and J dropped 8; count of bases not matched to a gene: 10. Germline V CDR1 and CDR2: SGHDT, YYEEEE.

The rearrangement links TRBV6-5 to TRBJ2-7; the match to TRBD1 covers 9 bases. Germline CDR1 and CDR2: MNHEY and SVGAGI. The CDR3 contains 14 residues. The J segment lost 1 base and the V segment lost 9 bases, leaving 7 bases of the junction unmatched. CDR3 nucleotides: TGTGCCAGTCTTGGGACAGGGAGTTCCTACGAGCAGTACTTC. It codes for CASLGTGSSYEQYF.

This clone was recorded only once. The genes are TRBV9 and TRBJ1-1; D gene unclear. Looked up from germline, CDR1 is SGDLS and CDR2 is YYNGEE. Trimming shortened V by 1 base and J by 6 bases, and 10 bases separated the two germline ends. There are 13 residues in the CDR3. The CDR3 DNA reads TGTGCCAGCAGCGTACCCGGAGGATCTGAAGCTTTCTTT. Translating it yields CASSVPGGSEAFF.